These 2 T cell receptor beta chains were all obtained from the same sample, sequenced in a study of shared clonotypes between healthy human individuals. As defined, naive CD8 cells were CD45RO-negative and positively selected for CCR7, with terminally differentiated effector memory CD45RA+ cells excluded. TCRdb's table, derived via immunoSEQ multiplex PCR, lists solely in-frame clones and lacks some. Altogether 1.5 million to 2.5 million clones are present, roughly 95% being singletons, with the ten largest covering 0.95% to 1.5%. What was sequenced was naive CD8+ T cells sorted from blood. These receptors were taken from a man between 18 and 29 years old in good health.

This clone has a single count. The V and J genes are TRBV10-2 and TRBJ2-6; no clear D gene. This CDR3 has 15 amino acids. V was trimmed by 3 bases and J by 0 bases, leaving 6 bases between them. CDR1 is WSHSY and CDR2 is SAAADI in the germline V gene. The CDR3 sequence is CASSEKDSGANVLTF. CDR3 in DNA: TGCGCCAGCAGTGAAAAGGACTCTGGGGCCAACGTCCTGACTTTC.

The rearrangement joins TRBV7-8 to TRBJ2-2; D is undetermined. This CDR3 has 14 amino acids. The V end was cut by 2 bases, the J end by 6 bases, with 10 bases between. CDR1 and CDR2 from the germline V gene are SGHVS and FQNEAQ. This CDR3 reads CASSLTSGAGELFF. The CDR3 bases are TGTGCCAGCAGCTTAACCTCTGGGGCCGGGGAGCTGTTTTTT. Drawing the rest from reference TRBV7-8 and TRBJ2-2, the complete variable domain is GAGVSQSPRYKVAKRGQDVALRCDPISGHVSLFWYQQALGQGPEFLTYFQNEAQLDKSGLPSDRFFAERPEGSVSTLKIQRTQQEDSAVYLCASSLTSGAGELFFGEGSRLTVL.